This TCR beta chain emerged from a study of shared clonotypes between healthy human individuals. Study-wide context: Each donor had three CD4 naive, three CD4 memory, two CD8 naive and one CD8 memory plate. Overall study results and limits: On the whole, naive subsets had larger estimated richness than memory subsets had.

Concerning this clone itself: The antigen remains undetermined.

Per the germline V gene, CDR1 is SGHNT and CDR2 is YENEEA. V lost 4 bases and J lost 0, with 14 bases in between. There are 16 residues in the CDR3. Only in-frame clones appear in the TCRdb table, and some are missing; sequencing was by immunoSEQ multiplex PCR. The data hold 2 million to 2.5 million clones, with roughly 92% observed a single time. The TCR comes from a man younger than 30 in good health. Some clones in this sample may be carry-over from other donors' samples. The sequencing sample was made of naive CD4+ T cells from PBMCs. Sample subset: CD45RA+ positively selected. V usage is TRBV11-3 and J usage is TRBJ2-3; D unclear. CDR3 region: CASSSTYTASTDTQYF. The CDR3 nucleotides are TGTGCCAGCAGCTCGACGTACACTGCTAGCACAGATACGCAGTATTTT. The full variable domain, its missing parts supplied by reference TRBV11-3 and TRBJ2-3, is EAGVVQSPRYKIIEKKQPVAFWCNPISGHNTLYWYLQNLGQGPELLIRYENEEAVDDSQLPKDRFSAERLKGVDSTLKIQPAELGDSAVYLCASSSTYTASTDTQYFGPGTRLTVL.